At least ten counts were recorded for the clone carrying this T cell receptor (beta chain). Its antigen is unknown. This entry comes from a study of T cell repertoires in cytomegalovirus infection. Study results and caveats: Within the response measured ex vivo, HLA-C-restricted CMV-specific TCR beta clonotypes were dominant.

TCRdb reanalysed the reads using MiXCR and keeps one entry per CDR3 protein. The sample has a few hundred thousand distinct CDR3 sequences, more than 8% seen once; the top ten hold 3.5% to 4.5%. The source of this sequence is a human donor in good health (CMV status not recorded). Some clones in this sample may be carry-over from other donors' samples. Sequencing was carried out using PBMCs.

In DNA, the CDR3 is TGTGCCAGCAGTTCGTCGACAGGGATCGGAAACACCATATATTTT. Its translation is CASSSSTGIGNTIYF. V usage is TRBV12-3 or TRBV12-4 and J usage is TRBJ1-3; TRBD1 agrees at 7 bases. V shed 4 bases, J shed 4 bases, and the junction held 7 bases outside the gene matches. CDR3 length equals 15 residues.